This T cell receptor beta chain was identified during a study of blood T cell repertoires in COVID-19. About the research overall: Samples representing acute and convalescent COVID-19 were sourced from the United States, Italy and Spain. T cells, B-cell-depleted T cells, or PBMCs provided the cDNA or gDNA that served as material.

Per the original data handling: Estimation of nucleated cell counts was performed using reference gene primer amplification. Clones were sequenced by immunoSEQ multiplex PCR, and TCRdb holds only the in-frame ones, with some missing. Clone size and the V and J calls come from that table; the DNA yielded D and trimming. The sample contains 30,000 to 40,000 clones, around nine tenths of which appear only once. CDR3 length: 14 amino acids. Trimming pared 1 base from V and 1 base from J, leaving 7 bases between. Germline CDR1 reads SNHLY; CDR2 reads FYNNEI. The sequencing input was peripheral blood. The rearrangement uses TRBV2 and TRBJ1-2, with D unresolved. The TCR sequence derives from a human donor in a cohort sampled during active COVID-19. The CDR3 DNA follows: TGTGCCAGCAGTGAAGGCAGGATTAACTATGGCTACACCTTC. Residues: CASSEGRINYGYTF.